This entry lists 20 T cell receptor beta chains sequenced from one sample in a study of CD8 T cells in Susac syndrome. Random hexamers were used to reverse transcribe about 0.5 to 1 ug of RNA. TCRdb reprocessed the immunoSEQ multiplex PCR reads with MiXCR, giving one entry per CDR3 protein. The sample includes 330,000 or so distinct CDR3 sequences, roughly 85% seen only once; the top ten take approximately 0.2%. Sequencing input: CD8+ T cells from PBMCs. These receptors all stem from a human donor with multiple sclerosis.

The chain combines TRBV13 with TRBJ2-7, with 9 bases identical to TRBD1. The CDR3 extends over 17 amino acids. Trimming removed 2 bases from V and 1 base from J; junction bases left unmatched: 9. The germline CDR1 and CDR2 sequences are PRHDT and FYEKMQ (reference sequence). CDR3 region: CASSLTPAGQGSYEQYF. In nucleotides, the CDR3 is TGTGCCAGCAGCTTAACCCCGGCGGGACAGGGATCCTACGAGCAGTACTTC.

The rearrangement uses TRBV30 and TRBJ2-7, with D possibly matching TRBD2 (6 bases). Deletions cut 0 bases from V and 3 bases from J, with 9 bases between. The germline V gene has CDR1 GTSNPN and CDR2 SVGIG (reference sequence). This CDR3 contains 13 residues. Written as DNA, the CDR3 is TGTGCCTGGAGTGTAGATAGCGGCTACGAGCAGTACTTC. Its translation is CAWSVDSGYEQYF. The entire variable domain, with the rest obtained from reference TRBV30 and TRBJ2-7, is as follows: SQTIHQWPATLVQPVGSPLSLECTVEGTSNPNLYWYRQAAGRGLQLLFYSVGIGQISSEVPQNLSASRPQDRQFILSSKKLLLSDSGFYLCAWSVDSGYEQYFGPGTRLTVT.

The V call is TRBV27, the J call TRBJ2-1, with unresolved D. V lost 8 bases, J lost 4 bases, and 3 bases lay in between. From germline, CDR1 is MNHEY and CDR2 SMNVEV (reference sequence). There are 10 residues in the CDR3. In DNA, the CDR3 is TGTGCCAGCGGTTACAATGAGCAGTTCTTC. Its translation is CASGYNEQFF.

The chain joins TRBV19 to TRBJ1-5; 7 bases agree with TRBD1. Trimming at V came to 8 bases and at J to 0 bases, leaving 7 bases not matched to a gene. Germline V gives CDR1 LNHDA, CDR2 SQIVND (reference sequence). This CDR3 region has 15 residues. The DNA for the CDR3 is TGTGCCAGTGAAAAGGGGGCAGGTAGCAATCAGCCCCAGCATTTT. Amino acid sequence: CASEKGAGSNQPQHF.

The genes are TRBV6-5 and TRBJ1-5; D unresolved. The CDR3 sequence is 14 residues long. Trimming took off 0 bases at V and 0 bases at J, with 3 bases between the two ends. The V gene's germline CDR1 is MNHEY and CDR2 SVGAGI. CDR3 protein: CASSYSFSNQPQHF. CDR3 DNA: TGTGCCAGCAGTTACTCATTTAGCAATCAGCCCCAGCATTTT.

This clonotype appeared once. The chain's CDR3 is CSAFDLDSEQYF. CDR3 in DNA: TGCAGTGCTTTTGACCTAGACAGCGAGCAGTACTTC. The gene calls are TRBV20-1 and TRBJ2-7; a possible D gene is TRBD1 (5 bases). The germline V and J ends were trimmed by 5 bases and 6 bases, with 14 bases remaining between them. CDR3 length equals 12 residues. Germline assignment: CDR1 DFQATT and CDR2 SNEGSKA (reference sequence).

The gene calls are TRBV6-6 and TRBJ2-1; the D is unclear. CDR3 length equals 15 residues. Germline loops: CDR1 MNHNY, CDR2 SVGAGI (reference sequence). Trimming shortened V by 5 bases and J by 0 bases, and 11 bases separated the two germline ends. DNA of the CDR3: TGTGCCAGCAGTAAACACCCGTCCTCCTACAATGAGCAGTTCTTC. As protein: CASSKHPSSYNEQFF.

This clonotype was recorded once. CDR3 DNA: TGTGCCAGCAGTTTAGGGGCGGGAGGGCCCTACGAGCAGTACTTC. It is translated as CASSLGAGGPYEQYF. This chain joins TRBV12-3 or TRBV12-4 and TRBJ2-7, with 9 bases lining up with TRBD2. This CDR3 spans 15 amino acids. V trimming: 1 base; J trimming: 2 bases; junction bases outside the gene matches: 3.

The rearrangement uses TRBV7-9 and TRBJ1-2, with a tentative D call TRBD1 (5 bases). The ends were cut back, 8 bases at V and 4 bases at J, with 17 bases in the middle. CDR3 length: 14 amino acids. The germline V gene encodes CDR1 SEHNR and CDR2 FQNEAQ (reference sequence). CDR3 loop: CASVGENAGYGYTF. As DNA, the CDR3 is TGTGCCAGCGTGGGGGAAAATGCGGGCTATGGCTACACCTTC.

This chain joins TRBV7-7 and TRBJ2-2, with D perhaps matching TRBD2 (6 bases). The V end was cut by 8 bases, the J end by 5 bases, with 15 bases between. This CDR3 contains 14 residues. Germline V gene sequence: CDR1 SSHAT, CDR2 FNYEAQ (reference sequence). The CDR3 loop reads CASSWGGKTGELFF. As DNA, the CDR3 is TGTGCCAGCTCCTGGGGCGGGAAGACCGGGGAGCTGTTTTTT. Together with reference TRBV7-7 and TRBJ2-2, the CDR3 gives the full variable domain: GAGVSQSPRYKVTKRGQDVTLRCDPISSHATLYWYQQALGQGPEFLTYFNYEAQPDKSGLPSDRFSAERPEGSISTLTIQRTEQRDSAMYRCASSWGGKTGELFFGEGSRLTVL.

This rearrangement joins TRBV5-4 to TRBJ2-1; 11 bases match TRBD2. Germline CDR1 is SGHNT and CDR2 is YYREEE (reference sequence). The CDR3 totals 17 residues. The V and J ends lost 4 bases and 0 bases, in that order; junction bases with no gene match: 6. The CDR3 DNA reads as TGTGCCAGCAGCGGCACTAGCGGGAGAAGCTCCTACAATGAGCAGTTCTTC. The encoded protein is CASSGTSGRSSYNEQFF.

CDR3 sequence reads: CAISEGAGGPWNEQFF. As DNA, the CDR3 is TGTGCCATCAGTGAGGGAGCGGGAGGGCCGTGGAATGAGCAGTTCTTC. This chain uses TRBV10-3 with TRBJ2-1; TRBD2 matches 10 bases. The CDR3 length is 16 residues. CDR1 is ENHRY and CDR2 is SYGVKD in the germline V gene. J lost 7 bases, V lost 2 bases, and 8 bases had no gene match.

Only a few counts were recorded for this clonotype. This sequence joins TRBV6-5 and TRBJ2-2; D gene ambiguous. V lost 2 bases, J lost 2 bases, and 6 bases lay in between. CDR1 and CDR2 (germline): MNHEY, SVGAGI. The CDR3 runs to 14 residues. Here the CDR3 DNA reads TGTGCCAGCAGTTACCCGAGTAACACCGGGGAGCTGTTTTTT. It is translated as CASSYPSNTGELFF.

This chain connects TRBV28 to TRBJ2-7; 7 bases align to TRBD1. This CDR3 spans 17 amino acids. Unmatched junction bases numbered 10, after V lost 2 bases and J lost 0 bases. Per the germline V gene, CDR1 is MDHEN and CDR2 is SYDVKM. CDR3 nucleotide sequence: TGTGCCAGCAGTTTAGAGATCCCCGGGACAGCCTCCTACGAGCAGTACTTC. Its protein product is CASSLEIPGTASYEQYF.

CDR3 residues: CSARVSTTEAFF. The CDR3 nucleotides read TGCAGTGCTAGAGTATCGACCACTGAAGCTTTCTTT. The chain combines TRBV20-1 with TRBJ1-1; D remains ambiguous. V lost 1 base and J 4 bases, leaving 7 bases between the germline ends. CDR1 is DFQATT and CDR2 is SNEGSKA in the germline V gene (reference sequence). This CDR3 region has 12 residues.

The rearrangement uses TRBV20-1 and TRBJ2-1, with 7 positions matching TRBD2. The trim removed 0 bases at V and 2 bases at J, leaving 10 bases unmatched. There are 17 residues in the CDR3. Per the germline V gene, CDR1 is DFQATT and CDR2 is SNEGSKA (reference sequence). The DNA for the CDR3 is TGCAGTGCTAGAGATTTGAATGGGGGAGGGACCTACAATGAGCAGTTCTTC. Its translation is CSARDLNGGGTYNEQFF.

The chain is built from TRBV4-3 and TRBJ2-3; 8 bases are shared with TRBD1. The germline CDR1 and CDR2 sequences are LGHNA and YSLEER. After removal of 0 bases from V and 6 bases from J, the junction contained 5 bases not matched to a gene. The CDR3 has 15 amino acids. CDR3 residues: CASSQDRGHVDTQYF. The CDR3, as DNA: TGCGCCAGCAGCCAAGACAGGGGGCATGTGGATACGCAGTATTTT.

V gene TRBV7-8 combines with J gene TRBJ2-5; 10 nucleotides line up with TRBD2. The CDR3 length is 18 residues. The ends lost 0 bases at V and 3 bases at J; junction bases unmatched: 10. Looked up from germline, CDR1 is SGHVS and CDR2 is FQNEAQ. CDR3 bases: TGTGCCAGCAGCTTAGCGCTAAGGCCTAGCGGGAGTGAAGAGACCCAGTACTTC. This translates into CASSLALRPSGSEETQYF.

This sequence joins TRBV7-9 and TRBJ2-5; D uncertain. In germline, CDR1 is SEHNR, CDR2 FQNEAQ (reference sequence). The CDR3 sequence is 16 residues long. The V end was cut by 5 bases, the J end by 2 bases, with 18 bases between. The CDR3 sequence: CASSPLGGFIQETQYF. The CDR3 nucleotides read TGTGCCAGCAGCCCCTTGGGTGGGTTTATACAAGAGACCCAGTACTTC.

This sequence joins TRBV4-3 and TRBJ1-2, with no clear D. The ends were cut back, 0 bases at V and 4 bases at J, with 12 bases in the middle. This CDR3 spans 15 amino acids. CDR1 and CDR2 (germline): LGHNA, YSLEER. CDR3 residues: CASSQESGMGYGYTF. CDR3 coding DNA: TGCGCCAGCAGCCAAGAATCGGGCATGGGCTATGGCTACACCTTC.